A selection of T cell receptor beta chains follows, all from one sample in a study of beta chain features in type 1 diabetes. Sequencing used immunoSEQ multiplex PCR; TCRdb keeps in-frame clones, though not all of them. The sample has about 41,000 clones; over 50% are singletons. The sequencing input was Tregs from blood. The receptors originated from a man aged 30 to 39 with type 1 diabetes. Some clones in this sample may be carry-over from other donors' samples. Both conserved end residues are part of each CDR3. A D gene is named only where the DNA matches it firmly. The size field is filled for only some rows; it gives once, few, many or a size class.

TRBV27	-	16	TRBJ1-1	few	TGTGCCAGCAGTTCCCAAGGGGCGAAGGTGAACACTGAAGCTTTCTTT	CASSSQGAKVNTEAFF
TRBV2	-	15	TRBJ1-1	-	TGTGCCAGCAGTGAATGGGGAGGGAGAGACACTGAAGCTTTCTTT	CASSEWGGRDTEAFF
TRBV7-6	-	17	TRBJ1-6	-	TGTGCCAGCAGCTTAGGACAGACGAGCTCCTATAATTCACCCCTCCACTTT	CASSLGQTSSYNSPLHF
TRBV5-1	-	15	TRBJ2-3	-	TGCGCCAGCAGCTTGGGTGAGCGCCTCACAGATACGCAGTATTTT	CASSLGERLTDTQYF
TRBV5-6	-	11	TRBJ2-1	-	TGTGCCAGCAGCCAGGCTAATGAGCAGTTCTTC	CASSQANEQFF
TRBV5-1	TRBD1	13	TRBJ1-2	-	TGCGCCAGCAGCCCGGGACAGTCGGGAGGCTACACCTTC	CASSPGQSGGYTF
TRBV23-1	TRBD2	20	TRBJ2-3	-	TGCGCCAGCAGTCAATCCCCAAGAGGACTAGCGGGGGGTAGCACAGATACGCAGTATTTT	CASSQSPRGLAGGSTDTQYF
TRBV11-3	-	14	TRBJ2-1	-	TGTGCCAGCAGCCGGGGTGGAGCCTACAATGAGCAGTTCTTC	CASSRGGAYNEQFF
TRBV7-2	TRBD2	14	TRBJ2-3	-	TGTGCCAGCAGCACCACTAGCGGGGCAGATACGCAGTATTTT	CASSTTSGADTQYF
TRBV29-1	TRBD2	12	TRBJ2-3	few	TGCAGCTTTTCTGGACTAGCAGATACGCAGTATTTT	CSFSGLADTQYF
TRBV5-4	TRBD2	15	TRBJ2-2	-	TGTGCCAGCAGCCTAGCGGGGGGACACACCGGGGAGCTGTTTTTT	CASSLAGGHTGELFF
TRBV7-2	-	16	TRBJ2-7	-	TGTGCCAGCAGCCCCCAAGGCGGGCCTCTCGGGAACGAGCAGTACTTC	CASSPQGGPLGNEQYF
TRBV4-1	TRBD1	16	TRBJ1-5	-	TGCGCCAGCAGCCAAGCCGACAGGGGGGGCAATCAGCCCCAGCATTTT	CASSQADRGGNQPQHF
TRBV2	-	14	TRBJ1-4	-	TGTGCCAGCAGTACCCTCTGGGGCAATGAAAAACTGTTTTTT	CASSTLWGNEKLFF
TRBV7-2	TRBD1	15	TRBJ2-7	few	TGTGCCAGCAGCCGCACCGGGACAGGCTCCTACGAGCAGTACTTC	CASSRTGTGSYEQYF
TRBV7-2	TRBD2	18	TRBJ2-1	-	TGTGCCAGCAGCACTCCGAGAGCGGGGGCCCTCTCCTACAATGAGCAGTTCTTC	CASSTPRAGALSYNEQFF
TRBV11-2	TRBD2	15	TRBJ2-5	once	TGTGCCAGCAGCTTTGCGGGGGGGTACCAAGAGACCCAGTACTTC	CASSFAGGYQETQYF
TRBV4-2	-	15	TRBJ2-5	-	TGTGCCAGCAGCCCCGATTGGGCTAATCAAGAGACCCAGTACTTC	CASSPDWANQETQYF
TRBV7-3	-	14	TRBJ1-1	-	TGTGCCAGCAGCTTACAGGGTGGAAACACTGAAGCTTTCTTT	CASSLQGGNTEAFF
TRBV9	TRBD1	15	TRBJ2-3	-	TGTGCCAGCAGCGTAGGGCCAGGGGGCATCGATACGCAGTATTTT	CASSVGPGGIDTQYF
TRBV2	-	12	TRBJ1-6	-	TGTGCCAGCAGTGAGGTAGATTCACCCCTCCACTTT	CASSEVDSPLHF
TRBV5-4	TRBD1	14	TRBJ2-5	-	TGTGCCAGCAGCCCAGGGGGCGGCCAGGAGACCCAGTACTTC	CASSPGGGQETQYF
TRBV30	TRBD1	15	TRBJ2-6	-	TGTGCCAAGGGACAGGGGTTATCTGGGGCCAACGTCCTGACTTTC	CAKGQGLSGANVLTF
TRBV6-6	TRBD1	15	TRBJ1-1	once	TGTGCCAGCAGTTACTCGAGACAGGGATTCACTGAAGCTTTCTTT	CASSYSRQGFTEAFF
TRBV14	TRBD2	13	TRBJ2-7	medium-sized	TGTGCCAGCAGCCAAGCTAGCGGCTACGAGCAGTACTTC	CASSQASGYEQYF
TRBV7-2	TRBD2	14	TRBJ2-3	-	TGTGCCAGCAGCAGCGGGGCCGTAAGGCATACGCAGTATTTT	CASSSGAVRHTQYF
TRBV6-1	TRBD1	14	TRBJ2-1	-	TGTGCCCCCGGGGGGACAGGGGTGTTCAATGAGCAGTTCTTC	CAPGGTGVFNEQFF
TRBV7-9	TRBD1	14	TRBJ1-2	-	TGTGCCAGCAGCAGAGGACAGGGGGACTATGGCTACACCTTC	CASSRGQGDYGYTF
TRBV5-4	-	14	TRBJ2-2	once	TGTGCCAGCAGCTACGGACTGAGCACCGGGGAGCTGTTTTTT	CASSYGLSTGELFF
TRBV7-9	-	14	TRBJ2-1	-	TGTGCCAGCAGCTCCTGGGGCCTTGGACATGAGCAGTTCTTC	CASSSWGLGHEQFF
TRBV4-2	-	15	TRBJ2-6	-	TGTGCCAGCAGCCTCGGTAGCACTGGGGCCAACGTCCTGACTTTC	CASSLGSTGANVLTF
TRBV19	-	14	TRBJ2-3	-	TGTGCCAGTAGTATGCTAGGGGCGAGAGATACGCAGTATTTT	CASSMLGARDTQYF
TRBV6-1	-	13	TRBJ1-5	-	TGTGCCAGCAGTATAGGGACTGCTCAGCCCCAGCATTTT	CASSIGTAQPQHF
TRBV7-2	-	14	TRBJ2-1	-	TGTGCCAGCAGCTTAATGTACGGGTTCAATGAGCAGTTCTTC	CASSLMYGFNEQFF
TRBV7-2	TRBD2	17	TRBJ2-3	-	TGTGCCAGCAGCAACAGGGCAACTAGCGGGGCAGCAGATACGCAGTATTTT	CASSNRATSGAADTQYF
TRBV5-5	-	15	TRBJ1-2	-	TGTGCCAGCAGCTCGGCCAGGGTAGTTGGCTATGGCTACACCTTC	CASSSARVVGYGYTF
TRBV2	-	13	TRBJ1-2	-	TGTGCCAGCAGGGAGGTGGGAATGAATGGCTACACCTTC	CASREVGMNGYTF
TRBV4-2	-	15	TRBJ2-7	-	TGTGCCAGCAGCCAAGATTGGGCCCCCTACTACGAGCAGTACTTC	CASSQDWAPYYEQYF
TRBV7-9	-	13	TRBJ1-1	few	TGTGCCAGCAGCTTCGGGCAGGGAATGAAAACTTTCTTT	CASSFGQGMKTFF
TRBV28	-	14	TRBJ2-1	-	TGTGCCAGCAGTTTCCCTCCGAGTATCGGTGAGCAGTTCTTC	CASSFPPSIGEQFF
TRBV6-1	TRBD1	14	TRBJ2-1	-	TGTGCCAGTTCCCAGGGGGACAGGGTGAATGAGCAGTTCTTC	CASSQGDRVNEQFF
TRBV18	-	12	TRBJ1-2	-	TGTGCCAGCTCACCTGCCTCCGCGACATTTGGCTTC	CASSPASATFGF
TRBV5-1	-	18	TRBJ2-7	-	TGCGCCAGCAGCTTTTTCACTTCGACAGGCCACGAATCCTACGAGCAGTACTTC	CASSFFTSTGHESYEQYF
TRBV7-3	-	15	TRBJ2-7	-	TGTGCCAGCAGCTTAATGGGCGACAGCCCGAACGAGCAGTACTTC	CASSLMGDSPNEQYF
TRBV18	TRBD1	16	TRBJ1-2	-	TGTGCCAGCTCACCCACTTACGGACAGGGAAAGGATGGCTACACCTTC	CASSPTYGQGKDGYTF
TRBV5-1	-	16	TRBJ2-4	-	TGCGCCAGCAGCTTGACCCCAGGGATGGACAAAAACATTCAGTACTTC	CASSLTPGMDKNIQYF
TRBV4-3	TRBD1	14	TRBJ1-2	-	TGCGCCAGCAGCCGAGGGGGACAGGCTAGTGGCTACACCTTC	CASSRGGQASGYTF
TRBV7-2	TRBD2	15	TRBJ2-3	few	TGTGCCAGCACCCAGCGGGGGACATTTCAAAATACGCAGTATTTT	CASTQRGTFQNTQYF
TRBV5-1	-	16	TRBJ2-2	-	TGCGCCAGCAGCTTGGAAGGAGGGTGGAGTACCGGGGAGCTGTTTTTT	CASSLEGGWSTGELFF
TRBV4-2	TRBD2	17	TRBJ2-5	-	TGTGCCAGCAGCCAAGGGCCCCTAGCGGGGGGGTTTGAGACCCAGTACTTC	CASSQGPLAGGFETQYF
TRBV10-3	-	14	TRBJ2-7	-	TGTGCCATCAGTGATATGGAGAGCTCCTACGAGCAGTACTTC	CAISDMESSYEQYF
TRBV18	TRBD2	14	TRBJ2-3	-	TGTGCCAGCTCACCTACTAGCGGTGGAGATACGCAGTATTTT	CASSPTSGGDTQYF
TRBV7-9	-	17	TRBJ2-2	-	TGTGCCAGCAGCTTTCGGGCGAGCGGAGGTAACACCGGGGAGCTGTTTTTT	CASSFRASGGNTGELFF
TRBV10-2	TRBD1	16	TRBJ2-7	few	TGCGCCAGCAGTGATTTGAGGGGGCAATTCGGCTACGAGCAGTACTTC	CASSDLRGQFGYEQYF
TRBV18	-	14	TRBJ1-1	-	TGTGCCAGCCACCACAGGGTGGGGGACACTGAAGCTTTCTTT	CASHHRVGDTEAFF
TRBV6-1	-	12	TRBJ2-3	-	TGTGCCAGCACCCTAAACACAGATACGCAGTATTTT	CASTLNTDTQYF
TRBV28	-	15	TRBJ2-7	-	TGTGCCAGCAGTTTATACCCAGCGGTCTCCTACGAGCAGTACTTC	CASSLYPAVSYEQYF
TRBV7-2	TRBD1	16	TRBJ2-7	-	TGTGCCAGCAGCTTAGAAACGACAGGGATCTGGAGGGAGCAGTACTTC	CASSLETTGIWREQYF
TRBV30	TRBD2	15	TRBJ2-3	-	TGTGCCTGGAGTGTAGGCGGGGGGGCCACAGATACGCAGTATTTT	CAWSVGGGATDTQYF